These 19 T cell receptor beta chains came from one sample sequenced in a study of radiation and T cells in renal cell carcinoma. The table came from immunoSEQ multiplex PCR; TCRdb's copy has only in-frame clones and leaves some out. The data show roughly 130,000 clones, with more than 75% seen just once and 5.8% held by the top ten. Time point specified: blood 2 weeks post-SBRT. Noted treatment: 15 Gy SBRT to primary tumor, nephrectomy 4 weeks later. The sequences come from blood, collected from a patient whose treatment included radiotherapy and nephrectomy. The receptor source for this set is a woman between 70 and 85 years old with renal cell carcinoma.

The chain links TRBV10-3 to TRBJ2-5; 7 bases are shared with TRBD2. This CDR3 spans 14 amino acids. J gave up 5 bases and V 3 bases, and 6 bases lay outside the gene matches. CDR1 and CDR2 (germline): ENHRY, SYGVKD. The CDR3 bases are TGTGCCATCAGTGACGGCGGGGGTGATGAGACCCAGTACTTC. It codes for CAISDGGGDETQYF.

V gene TRBV9 combines with J gene TRBJ2-3, with TRBD2 identical over 10 bases. Losses at the gene ends were 3 bases for V and 5 bases for J; bases not matched to a gene: 3. CDR3 length equals 14 residues. In germline, CDR1 is SGDLS, CDR2 YYNGEE. In DNA, the CDR3 is TGTGCCAGCAGCGATAGCGGGGGGCAAGATACGCAGTATTTT. Translating gives CASSDSGGQDTQYF.

A note on this clone: The junction shows a germline mismatch at one end, possibly a read error. V and J are TRBV7-7 and TRBJ2-5; possibly TRBD2 for D (7 bases). The V gene's germline CDR1 is SSHAT and CDR2 FNYEAQ (reference sequence). The CDR3 loop spans 15 amino acids. This chain's CDR3 is CASTELGGGKETQYF. The CDR3 DNA reads as TGTGCTAGCACCGAACTAGGGGGGGGAAAAGAGACCCAGTACTTC.

This chain links TRBV6-1 with TRBJ2-1; D remains ambiguous. V was trimmed by 4 bases and J by 0 bases, leaving 10 bases between them. Germline lookup yields CDR1 MNHNS and CDR2 SASEGT. This CDR3 contains 15 residues. In DNA form, the CDR3 reads TGTGCCAGCAGTGCAACAGAGAGCTCCTACAATGAGCAGTTCTTC. Translation gives CASSATESSYNEQFF.

Note on this clone: Different DNA sequences within this sample yield the same CDR3. The J gene is TRBJ1-3, the V gene TRBV10-3; D is undetermined. V dropped 0 bases and J dropped 0 bases, with 6 bases sitting between them. The CDR3 is 15 residues long. Germline-derived CDR1 and CDR2 are ENHRY and SYGVKD. CDR3 residues: CAISESKGSGNTIYF. In DNA form, the CDR3 reads TGTGCCATCAGTGAGTCGAAAGGCTCTGGAAACACCATATATTTT.

For the CDR3, the DNA is TGTGCCAGCCTCGGTCTGAACAATGAGCAGTTCTTC. Its protein product is CASLGLNNEQFF. V and J are TRBV28 and TRBJ2-1; no reliable D call. Between the trimmed V and J ends, which lost 8 bases and 5 bases, there was a span of 10 bases. The CDR3 consists of 12 residues. Germline V gene sequence: CDR1 MDHEN, CDR2 SYDVKM.

CDR3 region: CASSGRDRAYEQYF. CDR3 in DNA: TGTGCCAGCAGTGGCCGGGACAGGGCCTACGAGCAGTACTTC. J is TRBJ2-7 and V is TRBV6-1; 9 bases are a match to TRBD1. With V trimmed by 4 bases and J by 2 bases, 3 bases remained unmatched. The CDR3 runs 14 residues. The germline V gene encodes CDR1 MNHNS and CDR2 SASEGT.

This chain uses TRBV6-5 with TRBJ2-7; D is undetermined. Germline V gene data show CDR1 as MNHEY and CDR2 as SVGAGI. V lost 0 bases and J lost 0, with 9 bases in between. The CDR3 has 15 residues. CDR3 sequence reads: CASSYSGISSYEQYF. The CDR3 coding sequence is TGTGCCAGCAGTTACTCAGGCATATCCTCCTACGAGCAGTACTTC.

This rearrangement joins TRBV7-2 to TRBJ1-2; the D is unclear. Trimming shortened V by 1 base and J by 9 bases, and 12 bases separated the two germline ends. The CDR3 contains 13 residues. CDR1 and CDR2 (germline): SGHTA, FQGNSA. In DNA form, the CDR3 reads TGTGCCAGCAGCTTAGTTCGCGGGGATCGCTACACCTTC. Translated: CASSLVRGDRYTF.

The chain has TRBV19 and TRBJ1-6; possibly TRBD1 for D (6 bases). This CDR3 spans 13 amino acids. Looked up from germline, CDR1 is LNHDA and CDR2 is SQIVND (reference sequence). The V end was cut by 6 bases, the J end by 10 bases, with 13 bases between. As DNA, the CDR3 is TGTGCCAGTAGGAGGGGGGACGGATCACCCCTCCACTTT. Protein: CASRRGDGSPLHF.

The chain joins TRBV21-1 to TRBJ2-5; the tabulated D call, TRBD1, remains unverified against the DNA. TRBV21-1 counts as a pseudogene. The CDR3 has 16 amino acids. CDR3 sequence (DNA): TGTGCCAGCAGCAAAGGGTTCTGGGACAGGGAGGAGACCCAGTACTTC. Its protein is CASSKGFWDREETQYF.

The chain links TRBV2 to TRBJ2-5; D is perhaps TRBD1 (6 bases). The germline V gene encodes CDR1 SNHLY and CDR2 FYNNEI. CDR3 length: 14 amino acids. V lost 5 bases to trimming and J lost 5 bases, with 15 bases between them. CDR3 nucleotide sequence: TGTGCCAGCAGTCCGACATTCAGGGGCGAGACCCAGTACTTC. Protein: CASSPTFRGETQYF.

The gene calls are TRBV7-2 and TRBJ2-7; 10 nucleotides agree with TRBD1. CDR1 is SGHTA and CDR2 is FQGNSA in the germline V gene. This CDR3 comprises 14 residues. Trimming removed 5 bases from V and 6 bases from J; junction bases left unmatched: 7. CDR3 nucleotide sequence: TGTGCCAGCAGCCCTAAGACAGGGGGCGCCGAGCAGTACTTC. It is translated as CASSPKTGGAEQYF.

The chain links TRBV28 to TRBJ1-2; 7 bases fit TRBD1. The V gene's germline CDR1 is MDHEN and CDR2 SYDVKM. The CDR3 has 17 amino acids. V lost 5 bases to trimming and J lost 2 bases; unmatched junction nucleotides: 14. The CDR3 nucleotides read TGTGCCAGCAGTCCCTACGGGACCAGGGGGATCAACTATGGCTACACCTTC. Protein sequence: CASSPYGTRGINYGYTF.

The chain links TRBV30 to TRBJ1-4, with 8 nucleotides matching TRBD1. There are 15 residues in the CDR3. V trimming: 2 bases; J trimming: 4 bases; junction bases outside the gene matches: 6. Germline CDR1 and CDR2: GTSNPN and SVGIG (reference sequence). The CDR3 DNA sequence: TGTGCCTGGAGTACCAGGACAGGGAATAATGAAAAACTGTTTTTT. This translates into CAWSTRTGNNEKLFF.

The chain couples TRBV2 to TRBJ2-3; TRBD2 matches at 13 bases. CDR3 size: 16 residues. Germline V gene data show CDR1 as SNHLY and CDR2 as FYNNEI. V lost 6 bases to trimming and J lost 4 bases; unmatched junction nucleotides: 7. This CDR3 is CASRELAGGQSDTQYF. CDR3 in DNA: TGTGCCAGCAGGGAACTAGCGGGGGGGCAATCAGATACGCAGTATTTT.

In DNA form, the CDR3 reads TGTGCCAGCAGTTCTGACGCTAACACTGAAGCTTTCTTT. Translation gives CASSSDANTEAFF. V gene TRBV6-1 combines with J gene TRBJ1-1; no reliable D call. From germline, CDR1 is MNHNS and CDR2 SASEGT. V was clipped by 5 bases and J by 2 bases, with 9 bases between them. This CDR3 contains 13 residues.

The gene calls are TRBV10-2 and TRBJ1-6; D remains unclear. Germline V gene lookup returns CDR1 WSHSY and CDR2 SAAADI. Trimming cost V 5 bases and J 4 bases, with 9 bases left between them. The CDR3 loop spans 14 amino acids. The CDR3 sequence: CASSLREYNSPLHF. In DNA form, the CDR3 reads TGCGCCAGCAGTCTCCGGGAGTATAATTCACCCCTCCACTTT.

This clone appeared once. The gene calls are TRBV6-5 and TRBJ1-2; the D is unclear. This CDR3 is 13 amino acids long. V lost 0 bases and J 8 bases, leaving 10 bases between the germline ends. The V gene's germline CDR1 is MNHEY and CDR2 SVGAGI. CDR3: CASSYSTQVGYTF. The CDR3 DNA reads TGTGCCAGCAGTTACTCGACCCAAGTCGGCTACACCTTC.